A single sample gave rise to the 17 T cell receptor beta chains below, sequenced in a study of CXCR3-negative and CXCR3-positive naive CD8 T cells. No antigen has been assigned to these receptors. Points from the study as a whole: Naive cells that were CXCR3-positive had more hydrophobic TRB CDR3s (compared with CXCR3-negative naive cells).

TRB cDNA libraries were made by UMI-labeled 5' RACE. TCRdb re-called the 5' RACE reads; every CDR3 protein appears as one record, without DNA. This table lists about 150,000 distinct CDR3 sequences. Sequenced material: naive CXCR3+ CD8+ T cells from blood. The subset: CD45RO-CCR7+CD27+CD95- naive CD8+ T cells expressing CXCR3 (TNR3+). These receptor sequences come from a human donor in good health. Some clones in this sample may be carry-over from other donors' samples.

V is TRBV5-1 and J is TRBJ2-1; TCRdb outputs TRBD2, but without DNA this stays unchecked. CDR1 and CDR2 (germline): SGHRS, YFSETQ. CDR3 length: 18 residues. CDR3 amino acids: CASSPGLAGLLEYNEQFF.

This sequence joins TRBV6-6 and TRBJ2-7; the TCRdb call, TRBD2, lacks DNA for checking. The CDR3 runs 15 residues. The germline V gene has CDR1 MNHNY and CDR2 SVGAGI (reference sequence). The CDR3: CASSYLSGSSYEQYF.

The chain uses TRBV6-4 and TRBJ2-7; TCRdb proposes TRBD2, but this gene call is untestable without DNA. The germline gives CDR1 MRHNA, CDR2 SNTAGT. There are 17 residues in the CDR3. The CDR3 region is CASSDCTAGAPRYEQYF.

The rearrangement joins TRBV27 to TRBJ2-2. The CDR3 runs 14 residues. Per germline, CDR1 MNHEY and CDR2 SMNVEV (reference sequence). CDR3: CASSLPTNTGELFF.

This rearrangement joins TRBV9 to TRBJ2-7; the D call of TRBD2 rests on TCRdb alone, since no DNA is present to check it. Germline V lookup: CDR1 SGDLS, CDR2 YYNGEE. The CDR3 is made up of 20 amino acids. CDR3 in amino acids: CASSVGGLAGAPQSSYEQYF. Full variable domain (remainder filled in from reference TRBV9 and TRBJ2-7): DSGVTQTPKHLITATGQRVTLRCSPRSGDLSVYWYQQSLDQGLQFLIQYYNGEERAKGNILERFSAQQFPDLHSELNLSSLELGDSALYFCASSVGGLAGAPQSSYEQYFGPGTRLTVT.

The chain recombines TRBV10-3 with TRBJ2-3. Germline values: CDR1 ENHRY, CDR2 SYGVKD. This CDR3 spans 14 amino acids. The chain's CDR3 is CAISEGDSADTQYF.

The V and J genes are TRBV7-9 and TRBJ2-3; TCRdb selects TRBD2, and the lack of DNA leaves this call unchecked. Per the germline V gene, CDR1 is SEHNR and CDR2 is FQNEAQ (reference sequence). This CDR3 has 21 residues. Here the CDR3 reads CASSQPNGLAGVGAFTDTQYF.

CDR3 residues: CASSSSIKYNEQFF. The rearrangement links TRBV12-3 or TRBV12-4 to TRBJ2-1. The CDR3 contains 14 residues.

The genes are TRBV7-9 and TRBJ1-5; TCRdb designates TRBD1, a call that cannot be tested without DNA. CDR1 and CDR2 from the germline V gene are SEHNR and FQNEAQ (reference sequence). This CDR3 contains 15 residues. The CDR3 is CASSFDAVTGQPQHF.

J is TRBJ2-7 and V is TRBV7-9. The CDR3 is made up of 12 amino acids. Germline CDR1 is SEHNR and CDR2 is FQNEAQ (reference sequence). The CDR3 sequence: CASSSAAYEQYF.

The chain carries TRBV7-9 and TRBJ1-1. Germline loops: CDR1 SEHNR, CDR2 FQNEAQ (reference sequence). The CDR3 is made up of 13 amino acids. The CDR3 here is CASSLVEGPEAFF.

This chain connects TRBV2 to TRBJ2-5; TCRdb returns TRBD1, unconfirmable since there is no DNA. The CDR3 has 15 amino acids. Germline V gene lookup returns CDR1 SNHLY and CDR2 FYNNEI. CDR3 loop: CASSGLAGGAETQYF.

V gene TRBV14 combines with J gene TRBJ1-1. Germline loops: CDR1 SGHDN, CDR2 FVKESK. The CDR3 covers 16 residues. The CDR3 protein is CASSQDLWNMNTEAFF.

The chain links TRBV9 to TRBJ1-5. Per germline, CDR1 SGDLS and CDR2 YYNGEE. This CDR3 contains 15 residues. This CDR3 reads CASSVGASWGQPQHF.

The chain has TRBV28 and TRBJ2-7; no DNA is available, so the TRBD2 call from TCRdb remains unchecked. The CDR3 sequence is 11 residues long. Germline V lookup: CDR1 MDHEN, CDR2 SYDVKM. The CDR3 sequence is CASSALREQYF.

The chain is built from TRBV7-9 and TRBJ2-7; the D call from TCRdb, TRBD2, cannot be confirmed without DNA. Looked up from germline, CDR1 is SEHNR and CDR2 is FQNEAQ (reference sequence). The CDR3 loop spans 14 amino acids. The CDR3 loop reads CASSLVSMRDEQYF.

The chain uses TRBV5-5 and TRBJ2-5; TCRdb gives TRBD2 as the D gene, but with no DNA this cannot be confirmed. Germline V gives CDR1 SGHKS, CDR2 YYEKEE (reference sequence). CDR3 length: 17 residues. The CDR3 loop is CASSLVLAGGYQETQYF.